These 17 T cell receptor beta chains originate from one sample sequenced in a study of shared clonotypes between healthy human individuals. Clones were read by immunoSEQ multiplex PCR, and TCRdb kept only the in-frame ones, dropping some. The sample contains over 2 million clones, less than 95% of which appear only once. The sequenced material came from naive CD4+ T cells from PBMCs. The subset denotes: CD45RA+ positively selected. The receptors shown here come from a man between 18 and 35 years old in good health. Some clones in this sample may be carry-over from other donors' samples.

The rearrangement links TRBV7-2 to TRBJ2-7, with TRBD1 matching over 7 bases. Germline CDR1 is SGHTA and CDR2 is FQGNSA. This CDR3 has 13 amino acids. Trimming cost V 4 bases and J 4 bases; bases outside gene matches: 4. CDR3 sequence reads: CASSSSQGYEQYF. Here the CDR3 DNA reads TGTGCCAGCAGCTCCTCACAGGGGTACGAGCAGTACTTC.

The V gene is TRBV7-9, the J gene TRBJ2-5; 8 positions agree with TRBD2. The CDR3 extends over 15 amino acids. V was clipped by 0 bases and J by 4 bases; unmatched bases: 4. Germline CDR1 is SEHNR and CDR2 is FQNEAQ (reference sequence). CDR3 coding DNA: TGTGCCAGCAGCTTAGCTGGTCTAGCGGGAGAGACCCAGTACTTC. This sequence encodes CASSLAGLAGETQYF.

This clone was counted a single time. This CDR3 is also generated by other DNA sequences in the sample. The gene calls are TRBV5-1 and TRBJ2-3; 11 bases are shared with TRBD2. The V and J ends lost 4 bases and 2 bases, in that order; junction bases with no gene match: 6. The germline V gene has CDR1 SGHRS and CDR2 YFSETQ. The CDR3 contains 16 residues. DNA of the CDR3: TGCGCCAGCAGCCCAGGACTAGCGGGCATCACAGATACGCAGTATTTT. Translating it yields CASSPGLAGITDTQYF.

The chain joins TRBV5-6 to TRBJ2-7; 7 positions agree with TRBD2. The CDR3 is 16 amino acids. Germline V gene sequence: CDR1 SGHDT, CDR2 YYEEEE. V was clipped by 5 bases and J by 7 bases; unmatched bases: 18. This CDR3 reads CASSFTGAGVAREQYF. The CDR3 nucleotides are TGTGCCAGCAGTTTCACAGGTGCGGGGGTGGCGAGGGAGCAGTACTTC.

With respect to this clone: Within the sample, other DNA sequences also encode this same CDR3. The chain has TRBV6-6 and TRBJ2-7; 9 nucleotides align to TRBD1. The length of the CDR3 is 13 residues. J gave up 4 bases and V 6 bases, and 4 bases lay outside the gene matches. Germline assignment: CDR1 MNHNY and CDR2 SVGAGI (reference sequence). CDR3: CASSRDRDYEQYF. The CDR3 nucleotides read TGTGCCAGCAGCCGGGACAGGGATTACGAGCAGTACTTC.

The V gene is TRBV4-3, the J gene TRBJ2-1; 10 bases are a match to TRBD1. The CDR3 totals 18 residues. Germline CDR1 is LGHNA and CDR2 is YSLEER. J was trimmed by 7 bases and V by 3 bases; bases with no gene match: 15. CDR3 in DNA: TGCGCCAGCAGCCAGGAACCACCCCGGGACAGGGGTCTAAATGAGCAGTTCTTC. Protein product: CASSQEPPRDRGLNEQFF.

The CDR3, as DNA: TGTGCCAGCAGTGTAGGGTGGCGCCTCATGAACACTGAAGCTTTCTTT. This encodes CASSVGWRLMNTEAFF. The chain carries TRBV6-1 and TRBJ1-1; no clear D gene. The V end was cut by 4 bases, the J end by 0 bases, with 15 bases between. The CDR3 extends over 16 amino acids. Germline V gives CDR1 MNHNS, CDR2 SASEGT.

For this clone: This sample includes further DNA sequences coding for the same CDR3. The chain uses TRBV5-1 and TRBJ2-5, with D possibly being TRBD1 (5 bases). CDR1 and CDR2 (germline): SGHRS, YFSETQ. Trimming left V 0 bases short and J 5 bases short, with 11 bases between. The CDR3 length is 14 residues. The CDR3 here is CASSLVQGRETQYF. The CDR3 region has the DNA TGCGCCAGCAGCTTGGTCCAGGGTCGGGAGACCCAGTACTTC.

The chain links TRBV5-5 to TRBJ2-2; no clear D gene. This CDR3 is built from 15 residues. V gave up 1 base and J gave up 4 bases, with 11 bases separating them. Germline values: CDR1 SGHKS, CDR2 YYEKEE (reference sequence). CDR3 sequence: CASSLYPSLTGELFF. CDR3 bases: TGTGCCAGCAGCTTGTATCCAAGCCTCACCGGGGAGCTGTTTTTT.

The chain combines TRBV6-5 with TRBJ2-7, with a possible D match to TRBD2 (6 bases). V lost 7 bases and J 6 bases, leaving 19 bases between the germline ends. CDR3 size: 14 residues. Germline CDR1 reads MNHEY; CDR2 reads SVGAGI. CDR3 nucleotides: TGTGCCAGCACAAAGGCGGGACGGCGAGTCGAGCAGTACTTC. It yields the protein CASTKAGRRVEQYF.

This clone was counted a single time. The rearrangement links TRBV30 to TRBJ1-6, with 10 bases that match TRBD1. Per the germline V gene, CDR1 is GTSNPN and CDR2 is SVGIG (reference sequence). V was clipped by 0 bases and J by 9 bases; unmatched bases: 8. The length of the CDR3 is 16 residues. The CDR3 loop is CAWSVFGQGEVSPLHF. The CDR3 DNA reads as TGTGCCTGGAGTGTATTTGGACAGGGGGAGGTTTCACCCCTCCACTTT. Variable domain in full (rest from reference TRBV30 and TRBJ1-6): SQTIHQWPATLVQPVGSPLSLECTVEGTSNPNLYWYRQAAGRGLQLLFYSVGIGQISSEVPQNLSASRPQDRQFILSSKKLLLSDSGFYLCAWSVFGQGEVSPLHFGNGTRLTVT.

The CDR3: CSVEWGRETQYF. The CDR3 nucleotides read TGCAGCGTTGAATGGGGGCGAGAGACCCAGTACTTC. V and J are TRBV29-1 and TRBJ2-5; D perhaps matches TRBD1 (6 bases). Trimming stripped 2 bases from V and 4 bases from J, with 8 bases between. Germline CDR1 reads SQVTM; CDR2 reads ANQGSEA. The CDR3 length is 12 residues.

The chain couples TRBV28 to TRBJ2-2, with TRBD1 matching 11 bases. The CDR3 is made up of 16 amino acids. Germline assignment: CDR1 MDHEN and CDR2 SYDVKM. Trimming cost V 5 bases and J 5 bases; bases outside gene matches: 7. The CDR3 DNA is TGTGCCAGCAGTACTCCGGGACAGGGGGGAACCGGGGAGCTGTTTTTT. It specifies CASSTPGQGGTGELFF.

V and J are TRBV4-2 and TRBJ2-3, with TRBD2 identical over 14 bases. V shed 5 bases and J 1 base; nucleotides not matched to a gene: 5. Germline CDR1 is LGHNA and CDR2 is YNFKEQ. The CDR3 is made up of 17 amino acids. CDR3 DNA sequence: TGTGCCAGCAGCAGAGGGGGACTAGCGGGGGGCACAGATACGCAGTATTTT. As protein: CASSRGGLAGGTDTQYF.

The V and J genes are TRBV19 and TRBJ2-3; possible D gene TRBD1, 6 bases. Between the trimmed V and J ends, which lost 5 bases and 2 bases, there was a span of 11 bases. This CDR3 comprises 14 residues. Germline loops: CDR1 LNHDA, CDR2 SQIVND (reference sequence). CDR3 loop: CASSVRDNTDTQYF. The CDR3 coding sequence is TGTGCCAGTAGTGTCCGGGACAACACAGATACGCAGTATTTT. The variable domain in full, completed from reference TRBV19 and TRBJ2-3, reads DGGITQSPKYLFRKEGQNVTLSCEQNLNHDAMYWYRQDPGQGLRLIYYSQIVNDFQKGDIAEGYSVSREKKESFPLTVTSAQKNPTAFYLCASSVRDNTDTQYFGPGTRLTVL.

This rearrangement joins TRBV6-1 to TRBJ2-7, with a weak D call TRBD2 (5 bases). Germline V gives CDR1 MNHNS, CDR2 SASEGT. V was cut by 10 bases and J by 3 bases, with 16 bases left in between. The CDR3 length is 13 residues. The chain's CDR3 is CAIQRTGSYEQYF. Here the CDR3 DNA reads TGTGCCATTCAAAGGACGGGGAGCTACGAGCAGTACTTC.

This chain joins TRBV28 and TRBJ2-7; TRBD1 matches at 7 bases. V lost 5 bases, J lost 6 bases, and 13 bases stayed unmatched. The CDR3 length is 15 residues. The germline V gene encodes CDR1 MDHEN and CDR2 SYDVKM. The CDR3 loop reads CASSPDDRETREQYF. CDR3 DNA sequence: TGTGCCAGCAGTCCCGACGACAGGGAGACTCGCGAGCAGTACTTC.